Listed below are T cell receptor beta chains from one sample, sequenced in a study of radiation and T cells in renal cell carcinoma. Data came from immunoSEQ multiplex PCR; TCRdb stores just in-frame clones and leaves some out. The data contain approximately 90,000 clones, around four fifths of them singletons. The specimen was blood, collected from a patient whose treatment included radiotherapy and nephrectomy. Receptor source: a man in his fifties with renal cell carcinoma. CDR3s include the opening cysteine and the closing phenylalanine or tryptophan. Fields, in order: CDR3 length, D gene, J gene, clone size, V gene, CDR3 DNA, CDR3 protein. A D gene is named only where the DNA matches it firmly. The size field is filled for only some rows; it gives once, few, many or a size class.

CDR3 length: 16
D gene: TRBD1
J gene: TRBJ1-4
clone size: .
V gene: TRBV5-1
CDR3 DNA: TGCGCCAGCAGAACGGGACAGGGGGCAACTAATGAAAAACTGTTTTTT
CDR3 protein: CASRTGQGATNEKLFF

CDR3 length: 14
D gene: TRBD2
J gene: TRBJ2-1
clone size: .
V gene: TRBV5-4
CDR3 DNA: TGTGCCAGCAGCAAGCCTAGCGGGGGTAATGAGCAGTTCTTC
CDR3 protein: CASSKPSGGNEQFF

CDR3 length: 15
D gene: TRBD2
J gene: TRBJ2-7
clone size: .
V gene: TRBV15
CDR3 DNA: TGTGCCACCAGCAGAGACCGCGGGAGTATCTACGAGCAGTACTTC
CDR3 protein: CATSRDRGSIYEQYF

CDR3 length: 16
D gene: .
J gene: TRBJ2-4
clone size: .
V gene: TRBV5-1
CDR3 DNA: TGCGCCAGCAGCTTGGCGGCAGGACTAGCCAAAAACATTCAGTACTTC
CDR3 protein: CASSLAAGLAKNIQYF

CDR3 length: 15
D gene: .
J gene: TRBJ2-7
clone size: .
V gene: TRBV18
CDR3 DNA: TGTGCCAGCTCACCCAGGCTGGACTACTCATACGAGCAGTACTTC
CDR3 protein: CASSPRLDYSYEQYF

CDR3 length: 14
D gene: TRBD2
J gene: TRBJ2-7
clone size: .
V gene: TRBV6-5
CDR3 DNA: TGTGCCAGCAGCCCGAGGACTAGTTCCTACGAGCAGTACTTC
CDR3 protein: CASSPRTSSYEQYF

CDR3 length: 13
D gene: TRBD1
J gene: TRBJ1-2
clone size: .
V gene: TRBV18
CDR3 DNA: TGTGCCAGCTCACCACGGGACAGGGATGGCTACACCTTC
CDR3 protein: CASSPRDRDGYTF

CDR3 length: 15
D gene: TRBD2
J gene: TRBJ2-1
clone size: .
V gene: TRBV19
CDR3 DNA: TGTGCCAGTAACGGAGGCGGGGGGCTTTACAATGAGCAGTTCTTC
CDR3 protein: CASNGGGGLYNEQFF

CDR3 length: 15
D gene: .
J gene: TRBJ2-1
clone size: .
V gene: TRBV7-6
CDR3 DNA: TGTGCCAGCAGCTTCGACCAGGGTGGGGTGAATGAGCAGTTCTTC
CDR3 protein: CASSFDQGGVNEQFF

CDR3 length: 14
D gene: TRBD1
J gene: TRBJ1-5
clone size: .
V gene: TRBV19
CDR3 DNA: TGTGCCAGTACCCTAACAGGGGGCAATCAGCCCCAGCATTTT
CDR3 protein: CASTLTGGNQPQHF

CDR3 length: 15
D gene: .
J gene: TRBJ1-1
clone size: .
V gene: TRBV4-2
CDR3 DNA: TGTGCCAGCAGCCAAGATATATCGGGGGGCACTGAAGCTTTCTTT
CDR3 protein: CASSQDISGGTEAFF

CDR3 length: 15
D gene: .
J gene: TRBJ1-1
clone size: .
V gene: TRBV19
CDR3 DNA: TGTGCCAGTAGTACCGGCGGGGGGATGCACACTGAAGCTTTCTTT
CDR3 protein: CASSTGGGMHTEAFF

CDR3 length: 14
D gene: .
J gene: TRBJ1-1
clone size: .
V gene: TRBV5-1
CDR3 DNA: TGCGCCAGCAGCTTGGGAGCAGAGAACACTGAAGCTTTCTTT
CDR3 protein: CASSLGAENTEAFF

CDR3 length: 15
D gene: TRBD1
J gene: TRBJ2-7
clone size: .
V gene: TRBV6-5
CDR3 DNA: TGTGCCAGCAGTTACTCGCGGACAGGGGCCTACGAGCAGTACTTC
CDR3 protein: CASSYSRTGAYEQYF

CDR3 length: 14
D gene: .
J gene: TRBJ1-4
clone size: many
V gene: TRBV7-9
CDR3 DNA: TGTGCCAGCACCCCACCTAGGGTAGTTGAAAAACTGTTTTTT
CDR3 protein: CASTPPRVVEKLFF

CDR3 length: 15
D gene: .
J gene: TRBJ1-3
clone size: .
V gene: TRBV9
CDR3 DNA: TGTGCCAGCAGCCAGGAAGTTAACTCTGGAAACACCATATATTTT
CDR3 protein: CASSQEVNSGNTIYF

CDR3 length: 15
D gene: .
J gene: TRBJ1-1
clone size: .
V gene: TRBV5-1
CDR3 DNA: TGCGCCAGCAGCTCTATAGGGGGGGAGTTCACTGAAGCTTTCTTT
CDR3 protein: CASSSIGGEFTEAFF

CDR3 length: 16
D gene: .
J gene: TRBJ2-7
clone size: few
V gene: TRBV6-6
CDR3 DNA: TGTGCCAGCAATGGCCCGGGGCGGGGACACTCCTACGAGCAGTACTTC
CDR3 protein: CASNGPGRGHSYEQYF

CDR3 length: 16
D gene: TRBD2
J gene: TRBJ2-1
clone size: once
V gene: TRBV9
CDR3 DNA: TGTGCCAGCAGCGTAGGAAGCGGGGGGGCCGACAATGAGCAGTTCTTC
CDR3 protein: CASSVGSGGADNEQFF

CDR3 length: 15
D gene: .
J gene: TRBJ2-5
clone size: .
V gene: TRBV4-3
CDR3 DNA: TGCGCCAGCAGCCAAGGGCAAACAGTGGGAGAGACCCAGTACTTC
CDR3 protein: CASSQGQTVGETQYF

CDR3 length: 13
D gene: .
J gene: TRBJ2-7
clone size: .
V gene: TRBV27
CDR3 DNA: TGTGCCAGCAGTTTACAGTGGGACGGACAAAAGTACTTC
CDR3 protein: CASSLQWDGQKYF

CDR3 length: 15
D gene: .
J gene: TRBJ1-1
clone size: .
V gene: TRBV11-2
CDR3 DNA: TGTGCCAGCAGCTTTGCGGGGGGTTGGAACACTGAAGCTTTCTTT
CDR3 protein: CASSFAGGWNTEAFF

CDR3 length: 13
D gene: .
J gene: TRBJ2-7
clone size: .
V gene: TRBV18
CDR3 DNA: TGTGCCAGCTCACCAGCGATCCCCTACGAGCAGTACTTC
CDR3 protein: CASSPAIPYEQYF

CDR3 length: 15
D gene: .
J gene: TRBJ2-2
clone size: .
V gene: TRBV5-1
CDR3 DNA: TGCGCCAGCAGTAACACAGGGTCGAACACCGGGGAGCTGTTTTTT
CDR3 protein: CASSNTGSNTGELFF

CDR3 length: 14
D gene: .
J gene: TRBJ2-1
clone size: .
V gene: TRBV18
CDR3 DNA: TGTGCCAGCTCACCACCGCAAGCTATCAATGAGCAGTTCTTC
CDR3 protein: CASSPPQAINEQFF

CDR3 length: 19
D gene: .
J gene: TRBJ1-4
clone size: .
V gene: TRBV4-3
CDR3 DNA: TGCGCCAGCAGCCAAGAATATTCGAACAGGGCCCGTTTTAATGAAAAACTGTTTTTT
CDR3 protein: CASSQEYSNRARFNEKLFF

CDR3 length: 15
D gene: .
J gene: TRBJ1-2
clone size: .
V gene: TRBV18
CDR3 DNA: TGTGCCAGCTCACCGTCTGAAGGGGGAAACTATGGCTACACCTTC
CDR3 protein: CASSPSEGGNYGYTF

CDR3 length: 15
D gene: .
J gene: TRBJ1-3
clone size: .
V gene: TRBV5-1
CDR3 DNA: TGCGCCAGCAGCTCAGGACAGATCTCTGGAAACACCATATATTTT
CDR3 protein: CASSSGQISGNTIYF

CDR3 length: 11
D gene: .
J gene: TRBJ2-2
clone size: .
V gene: TRBV2
CDR3 DNA: TGTGCCAGCAGTAACACCGGGGAGCTGTTTTTT
CDR3 protein: CASSNTGELFF

CDR3 length: 14
D gene: .
J gene: TRBJ1-5
clone size: .
V gene: TRBV5-1
CDR3 DNA: TGCGCCAGCAGCTTGGAGGTAGGAGAACAGCCCCAGCATTTT
CDR3 protein: CASSLEVGEQPQHF

CDR3 length: 15
D gene: .
J gene: TRBJ1-1
clone size: .
V gene: TRBV9
CDR3 DNA: TGTGCCAGCAGCCCCCGCGGGGGGGTGTGGACTGAAGCTTTCTTT
CDR3 protein: CASSPRGGVWTEAFF

CDR3 length: 16
D gene: TRBD2
J gene: TRBJ2-7
clone size: once
V gene: TRBV4-1
CDR3 DNA: TGCGCCAGCAGCCTCCGACTAGCGGGCGATACCTACGAGCAGTACTTC
CDR3 protein: CASSLRLAGDTYEQYF

CDR3 length: 17
D gene: TRBD2
J gene: TRBJ2-2
clone size: .
V gene: TRBV7-9
CDR3 DNA: TGTGCCAGCAGCTCGAAGACTAGCGGGGGGAACACCGGGGAGCTGTTTTTT
CDR3 protein: CASSSKTSGGNTGELFF

CDR3 length: 16
D gene: TRBD2
J gene: TRBJ2-3
clone size: .
V gene: TRBV27
CDR3 DNA: TGTGCCAGCAGTCACGTTCTGGTAGCGGGAGTAAATACGCAGTATTTT
CDR3 protein: CASSHVLVAGVNTQYF

CDR3 length: 15
D gene: TRBD2
J gene: TRBJ2-7
clone size: .
V gene: TRBV10-1
CDR3 DNA: TGCGCCAGCAGTGAAACGGGGGGGTACTCCTACGAGCAGTACTTC
CDR3 protein: CASSETGGYSYEQYF

CDR3 length: 13
D gene: .
J gene: TRBJ2-7
clone size: .
V gene: TRBV10-1
CDR3 DNA: TGCGCCAGCGCTAAAGACAGAGACTACGAGCAGTACTTC
CDR3 protein: CASAKDRDYEQYF

CDR3 length: 14
D gene: .
J gene: TRBJ1-2
clone size: few
V gene: TRBV7-9
CDR3 DNA: TGTGCCAGCAGCGTGAGGGGGGCAGGCTATGGCTACACCTTC
CDR3 protein: CASSVRGAGYGYTF

CDR3 length: 17
D gene: .
J gene: TRBJ2-7
clone size: .
V gene: TRBV1
CDR3 DNA: TGCACCAGCAGCCAAGCCCCCCTCCCGGGAGCTACCTACGAGCAGTACTTC
CDR3 protein: CTSSQAPLPGATYEQYF

CDR3 length: 15
D gene: TRBD1
J gene: TRBJ2-7
clone size: .
V gene: TRBV5-1
CDR3 DNA: TGCGCCAGCAGCTTAAGGACAGGGGGCGCCTACGAGCAGTACTTC
CDR3 protein: CASSLRTGGAYEQYF

CDR3 length: 15
D gene: TRBD1
J gene: TRBJ2-2
clone size: few
V gene: TRBV7-9
CDR3 DNA: TGTGCCAGCAGCTCCCGGGACAGGGAACCCGGGGAGCTGTTTTTT
CDR3 protein: CASSSRDREPGELFF

CDR3 length: 10
D gene: .
J gene: TRBJ2-7
clone size: .
V gene: TRBV7-9
CDR3 DNA: TGTGCCAGCGGCATGGGCGAGCAGTACTTC
CDR3 protein: CASGMGEQYF

CDR3 length: 12
D gene: .
J gene: TRBJ1-4
clone size: .
V gene: TRBV29-1
CDR3 DNA: TGCAGCGTTGAAGGGGGAAATGAAAAACTGTTTTTT
CDR3 protein: CSVEGGNEKLFF

CDR3 length: 15
D gene: .
J gene: TRBJ1-4
clone size: .
V gene: TRBV27
CDR3 DNA: TGTGCCAGCAGGCGTAACGACCGCGGGAATGAAAAACTGTTTTTT
CDR3 protein: CASRRNDRGNEKLFF

CDR3 length: 16
D gene: TRBD1
J gene: TRBJ1-5
clone size: .
V gene: TRBV27
CDR3 DNA: TGTGCCAGCAGTCAGAGACAGGGGTTAGTCGATCAGCCCCAGCATTTT
CDR3 protein: CASSQRQGLVDQPQHF

CDR3 length: 15
D gene: .
J gene: TRBJ1-4
clone size: .
V gene: TRBV19
CDR3 DNA: TGTGCCAGTAGTATTTTCTGGGAATCTAATGAAAAACTGTTTTTT
CDR3 protein: CASSIFWESNEKLFF

CDR3 length: 14
D gene: TRBD1
J gene: TRBJ2-1
clone size: .
V gene: TRBV9
CDR3 DNA: TGTGCCAGCAGCTCCTACAACAGGGGTAATGAGCAGTTCTTC
CDR3 protein: CASSSYNRGNEQFF

CDR3 length: 13
D gene: .
J gene: TRBJ1-1
clone size: .
V gene: TRBV5-1
CDR3 DNA: TGCGCCAGCAGCTTGGGGGGGAACACTGAAGCTTTCTTT
CDR3 protein: CASSLGGNTEAFF

CDR3 length: 14
D gene: TRBD1
J gene: TRBJ2-1
clone size: .
V gene: TRBV28
CDR3 DNA: TGTGCCAGCAGTCCTCGGACAGGAAACAATGAGCAGTTCTTC
CDR3 protein: CASSPRTGNNEQFF

CDR3 length: 16
D gene: .
J gene: TRBJ2-1
clone size: .
V gene: TRBV19
CDR3 DNA: TGTGCCAGTAGTCCCCGGGACCCTCGGTCCGAGAATGAGCAGTTCTTC
CDR3 protein: CASSPRDPRSENEQFF

CDR3 length: 15
D gene: .
J gene: TRBJ2-3
clone size: once
V gene: TRBV6-5
CDR3 DNA: TGTGCCAGCACCCAGGCCGGGGCAGGCACAGATACGCAGTATTTT
CDR3 protein: CASTQAGAGTDTQYF

CDR3 length: 14
D gene: .
J gene: TRBJ2-3
clone size: .
V gene: TRBV19
CDR3 DNA: TGTGCCAGTAGTATAGCGGGCGGGACAGATACGCAGTATTTT
CDR3 protein: CASSIAGGTDTQYF

CDR3 length: 12
D gene: .
J gene: TRBJ1-1
clone size: .
V gene: TRBV15
CDR3 DNA: TGTGCCACCAGCAGAGTCGACAGTGAAGCTTTCTTT
CDR3 protein: CATSRVDSEAFF

CDR3 length: 13
D gene: .
J gene: TRBJ2-5
clone size: .
V gene: TRBV30
CDR3 DNA: TGTGCCTGGAGTGCGTCGGTTGAAGAGACCCAGTACTTC
CDR3 protein: CAWSASVEETQYF

CDR3 length: 14
D gene: .
J gene: TRBJ1-4
clone size: .
V gene: TRBV10-3
CDR3 DNA: TGTGCCATCAGTGAGGGTGCGGCTAATGAAAAACTGTTTTTT
CDR3 protein: CAISEGAANEKLFF

CDR3 length: 15
D gene: .
J gene: TRBJ2-7
clone size: .
V gene: TRBV6-6
CDR3 DNA: TGTGCCAGCAGTTACCTCGGGGGCCAAAACTACGAGCAGTACTTC
CDR3 protein: CASSYLGGQNYEQYF

CDR3 length: 19
D gene: .
J gene: TRBJ2-3
clone size: .
V gene: TRBV7-9
CDR3 DNA: TGTGCCAGCAGCTTACCCTTCGGTGGCCGAGGGGATGGCACAGATACGCAGTATTTT
CDR3 protein: CASSLPFGGRGDGTDTQYF

CDR3 length: 15
D gene: .
J gene: TRBJ1-1
clone size: .
V gene: TRBV6-5
CDR3 DNA: TGTGCCAGCAGTTACCTTAGGGGAATGAACACTGAAGCTTTCTTT
CDR3 protein: CASSYLRGMNTEAFF

CDR3 length: 16
D gene: TRBD1
J gene: TRBJ2-2
clone size: .
V gene: TRBV5-1
CDR3 DNA: TGCGCCAGCAGCTTGGTGGGACAGGGGGTTTCCGGGGAGCTGTTTTTT
CDR3 protein: CASSLVGQGVSGELFF